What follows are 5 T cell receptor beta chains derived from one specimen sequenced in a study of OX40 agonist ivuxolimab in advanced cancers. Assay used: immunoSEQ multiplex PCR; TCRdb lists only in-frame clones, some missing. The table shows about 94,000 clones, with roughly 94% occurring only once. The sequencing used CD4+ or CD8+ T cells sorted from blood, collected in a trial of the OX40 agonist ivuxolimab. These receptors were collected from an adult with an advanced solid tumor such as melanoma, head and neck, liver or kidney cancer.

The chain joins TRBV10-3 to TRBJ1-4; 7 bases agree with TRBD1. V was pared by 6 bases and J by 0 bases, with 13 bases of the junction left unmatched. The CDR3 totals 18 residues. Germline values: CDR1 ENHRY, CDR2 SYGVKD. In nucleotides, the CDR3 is TGTGCCATCAGCCTAGGACAGGCTTCGGTGACAACTAATGAAAAACTGTTTTTT. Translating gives CAISLGQASVTTNEKLFF.

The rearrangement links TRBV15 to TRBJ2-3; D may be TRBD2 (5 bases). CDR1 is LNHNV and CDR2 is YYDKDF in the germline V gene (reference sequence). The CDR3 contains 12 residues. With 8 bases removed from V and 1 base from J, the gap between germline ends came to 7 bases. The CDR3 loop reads CATARGTDTQYF. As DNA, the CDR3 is TGTGCCACCGCGAGGGGCACAGATACGCAGTATTTT.

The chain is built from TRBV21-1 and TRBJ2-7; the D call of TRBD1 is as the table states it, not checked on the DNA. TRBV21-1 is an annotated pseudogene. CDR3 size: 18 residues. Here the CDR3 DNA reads TGTGCCAGCAGCAAAGCTACTAGATATTCGACAGGGTCGAACGAGCAGTACTTC. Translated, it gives CASSKATRYSTGSNEQYF.

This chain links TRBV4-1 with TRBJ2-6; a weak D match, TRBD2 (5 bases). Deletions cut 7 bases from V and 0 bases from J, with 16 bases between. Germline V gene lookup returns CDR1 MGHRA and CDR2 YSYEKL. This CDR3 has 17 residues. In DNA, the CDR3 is TGCGCCAGCACCCGAGGGTACATGAGCTCTGGGGCCAACGTCCTGACTTTC. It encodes CASTRGYMSSGANVLTF.

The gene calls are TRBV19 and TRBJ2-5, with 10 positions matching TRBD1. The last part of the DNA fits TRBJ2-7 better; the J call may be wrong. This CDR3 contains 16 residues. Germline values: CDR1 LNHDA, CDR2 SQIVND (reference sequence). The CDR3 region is CASSTSRQGAPYEQYF. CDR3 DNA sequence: TGTGCCAGTAGTACCTCCCGACAGGGGGCACCTTACGAGCAGTACTTC.